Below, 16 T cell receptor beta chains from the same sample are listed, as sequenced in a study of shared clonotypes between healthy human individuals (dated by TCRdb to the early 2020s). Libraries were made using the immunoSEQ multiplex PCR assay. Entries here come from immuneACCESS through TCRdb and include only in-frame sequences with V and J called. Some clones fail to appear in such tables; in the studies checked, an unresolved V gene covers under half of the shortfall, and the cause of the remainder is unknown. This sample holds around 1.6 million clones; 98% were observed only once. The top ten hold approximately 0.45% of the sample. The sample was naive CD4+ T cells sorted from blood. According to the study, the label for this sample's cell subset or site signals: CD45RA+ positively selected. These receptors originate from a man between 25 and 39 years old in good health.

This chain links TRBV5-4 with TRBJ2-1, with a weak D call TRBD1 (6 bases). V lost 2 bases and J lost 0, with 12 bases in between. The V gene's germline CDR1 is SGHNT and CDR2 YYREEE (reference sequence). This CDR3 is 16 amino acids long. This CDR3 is CASSFYQGSSYNEQFF. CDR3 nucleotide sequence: TGTGCCAGCAGCTTTTACCAGGGGAGCTCCTACAATGAGCAGTTCTTC.

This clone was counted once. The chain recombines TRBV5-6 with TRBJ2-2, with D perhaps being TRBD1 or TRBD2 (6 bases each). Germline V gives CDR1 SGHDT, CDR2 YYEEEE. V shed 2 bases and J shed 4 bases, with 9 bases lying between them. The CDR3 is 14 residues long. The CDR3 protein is CASSFGGGTGELFF. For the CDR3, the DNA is TGTGCCAGCAGCTTCGGAGGGGGCACCGGGGAGCTGTTTTTT.

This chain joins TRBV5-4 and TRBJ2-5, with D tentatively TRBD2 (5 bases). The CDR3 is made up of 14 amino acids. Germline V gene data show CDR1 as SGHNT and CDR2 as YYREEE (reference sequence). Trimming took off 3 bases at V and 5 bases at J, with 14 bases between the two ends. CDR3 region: CASSSGTLVETQYF. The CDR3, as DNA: TGTGCCAGCAGCTCGGGAACTCTAGTGGAGACCCAGTACTTC.

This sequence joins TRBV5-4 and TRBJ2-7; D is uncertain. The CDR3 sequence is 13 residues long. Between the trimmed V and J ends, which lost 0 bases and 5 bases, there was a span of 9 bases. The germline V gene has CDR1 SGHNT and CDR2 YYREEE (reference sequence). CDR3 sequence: CASSLVGSHEQYF. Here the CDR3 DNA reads TGTGCCAGCAGCTTGGTTGGTAGTCACGAGCAGTACTTC.

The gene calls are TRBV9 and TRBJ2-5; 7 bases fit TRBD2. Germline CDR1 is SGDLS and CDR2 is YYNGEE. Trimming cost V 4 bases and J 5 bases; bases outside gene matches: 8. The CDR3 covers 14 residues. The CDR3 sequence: CASSSRLAAETQYF. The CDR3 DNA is TGTGCCAGCAGCTCCCGACTAGCCGCCGAGACCCAGTACTTC.

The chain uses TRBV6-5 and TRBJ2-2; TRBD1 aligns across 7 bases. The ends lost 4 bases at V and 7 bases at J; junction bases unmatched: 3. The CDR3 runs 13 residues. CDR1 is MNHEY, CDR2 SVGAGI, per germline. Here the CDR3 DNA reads TGTGCCAGCAGTTTAAACAGGGGCGGGGAGCTGTTTTTT. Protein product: CASSLNRGGELFF.

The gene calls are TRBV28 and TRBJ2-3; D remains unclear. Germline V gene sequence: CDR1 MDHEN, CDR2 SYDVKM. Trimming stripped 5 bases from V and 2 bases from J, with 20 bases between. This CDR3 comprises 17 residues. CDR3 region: CASSGSLAVGPTDTQYF. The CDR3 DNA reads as TGTGCCAGCAGTGGGTCTCTGGCTGTTGGCCCCACAGATACGCAGTATTTT.

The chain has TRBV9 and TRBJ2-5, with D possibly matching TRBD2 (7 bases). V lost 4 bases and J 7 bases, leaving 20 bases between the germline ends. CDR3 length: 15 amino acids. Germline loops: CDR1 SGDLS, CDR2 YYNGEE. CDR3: CASSRGRETRGTQYF. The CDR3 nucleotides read TGTGCCAGCAGCCGTGGGCGGGAGACCAGGGGGACCCAGTACTTC.

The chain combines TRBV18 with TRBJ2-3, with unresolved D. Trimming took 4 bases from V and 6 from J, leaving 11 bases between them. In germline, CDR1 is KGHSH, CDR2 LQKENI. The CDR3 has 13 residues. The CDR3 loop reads CASSLSSMDTQYF. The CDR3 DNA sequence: TGTGCCAGCTCACTCTCAAGCATGGATACGCAGTATTTT.

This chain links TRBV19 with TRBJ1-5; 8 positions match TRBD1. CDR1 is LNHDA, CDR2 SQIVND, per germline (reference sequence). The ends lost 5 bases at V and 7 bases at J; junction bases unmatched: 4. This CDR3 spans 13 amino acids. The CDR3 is CASSPRTGQPQHF. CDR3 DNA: TGTGCCAGTAGTCCCCGGACAGGGCAGCCCCAGCATTTT.

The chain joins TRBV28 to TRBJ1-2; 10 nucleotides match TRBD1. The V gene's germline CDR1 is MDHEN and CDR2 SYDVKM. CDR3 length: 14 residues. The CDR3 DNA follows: TGTGCTATCCGGGGGACAGGGGCTAACTATGGCTACACCTTC. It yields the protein CAIRGTGANYGYTF.

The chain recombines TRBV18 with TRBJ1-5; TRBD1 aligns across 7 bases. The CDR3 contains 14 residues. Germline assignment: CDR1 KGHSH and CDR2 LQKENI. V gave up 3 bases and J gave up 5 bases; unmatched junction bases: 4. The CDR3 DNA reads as TGTGCCAGCTCACCGCAGGGGGAGTATCAGCCCCAGCATTTT. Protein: CASSPQGEYQPQHF.

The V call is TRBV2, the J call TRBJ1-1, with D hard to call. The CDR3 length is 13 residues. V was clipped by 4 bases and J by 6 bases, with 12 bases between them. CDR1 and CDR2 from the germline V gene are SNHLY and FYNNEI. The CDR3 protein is CASSGTLESEAFF. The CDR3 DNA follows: TGTGCCAGCAGTGGGACGCTAGAGTCTGAAGCTTTCTTT.

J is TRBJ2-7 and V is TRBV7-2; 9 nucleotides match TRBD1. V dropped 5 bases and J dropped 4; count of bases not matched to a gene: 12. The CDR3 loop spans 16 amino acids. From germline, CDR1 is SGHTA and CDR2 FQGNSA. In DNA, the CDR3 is TGTGCCAGCAGCGGGACAGGGCCAAGTACCCCTTACGAGCAGTACTTC. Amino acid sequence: CASSGTGPSTPYEQYF. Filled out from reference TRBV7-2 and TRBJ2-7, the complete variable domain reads GAGVSQSPSNKVTEKGKDVELRCDPISGHTALYWYRQSLGQGLEFLIYFQGNSAPDKSGLPSDRFSAERTGGSVSTLTIQRTQQEDSAVYLCASSGTGPSTPYEQYFGPGTRLTVT.

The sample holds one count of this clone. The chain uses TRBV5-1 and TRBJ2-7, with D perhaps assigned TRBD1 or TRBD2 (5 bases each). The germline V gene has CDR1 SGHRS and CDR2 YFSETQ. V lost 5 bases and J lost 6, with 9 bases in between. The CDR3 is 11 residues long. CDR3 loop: CASSRDGEQYF. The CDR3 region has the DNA TGCGCCAGCAGTCGGGACGGCGAGCAGTACTTC.

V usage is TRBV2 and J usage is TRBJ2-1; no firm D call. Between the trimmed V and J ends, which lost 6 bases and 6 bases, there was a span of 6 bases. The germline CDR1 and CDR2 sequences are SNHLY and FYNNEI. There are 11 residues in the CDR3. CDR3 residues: CASRRINEQFF. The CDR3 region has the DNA TGTGCCAGCAGAAGGATCAATGAGCAGTTCTTC.